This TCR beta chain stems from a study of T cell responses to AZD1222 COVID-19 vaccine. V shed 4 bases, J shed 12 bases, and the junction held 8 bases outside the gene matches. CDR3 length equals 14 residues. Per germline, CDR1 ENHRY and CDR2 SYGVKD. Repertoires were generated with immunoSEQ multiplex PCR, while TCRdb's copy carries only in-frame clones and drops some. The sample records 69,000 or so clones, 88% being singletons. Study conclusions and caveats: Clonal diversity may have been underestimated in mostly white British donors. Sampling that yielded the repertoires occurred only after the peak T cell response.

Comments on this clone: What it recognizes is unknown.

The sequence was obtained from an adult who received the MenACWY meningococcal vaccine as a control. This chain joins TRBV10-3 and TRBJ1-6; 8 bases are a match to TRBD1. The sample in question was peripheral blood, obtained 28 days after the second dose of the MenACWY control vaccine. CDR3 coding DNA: TGTGCCATCAGTGCGGACAGGGAGGATCGACCCCTCCACTTT. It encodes CAISADREDRPLHF.